This T cell receptor (beta chain) appears in the sequencing data of a study of blood T cell repertoires in COVID-19. Study-wide context: T cells, B-cell-depleted T cells, or PBMCs provided the cDNA or gDNA that served as material.

The authors' processing: Nucleated cell counts were estimated from reference gene primer amplification. This table comes from immunoSEQ multiplex PCR, and its TCRdb copy is limited to in-frame clones, with some not included. For V, J and clone size, that table is used; D and trimming come from the DNA. This sample has some 200,000 clones; about 88% occur once, and the top ten carry 2.7%. The CDR3 totals 16 residues. V was cut by 3 bases and J by 2 bases, with 13 bases left in between. CDR1 and CDR2 from the germline V gene are LNHDA and SQIVND (reference sequence). The chain has TRBV19 and TRBJ2-2, with D maybe TRBD1 (6 bases). This receptor was taken from a middle-aged man with active or convalescent COVID-19. The sequenced sample was peripheral blood. The CDR3 spells CASSMVQGYNTGELFF. The CDR3, as DNA: TGTGCCAGTAGTATGGTTCAGGGGTATAACACCGGGGAGCTGTTTTTT.